This TCR beta chain was obtained from a study of T cells after yellow fever vaccination. Turning to the study itself: Preparation used SMART-Seq v4 Ultra Low Input for the low-cell-number fractions.

TCRdb fed the 5' RACE reads into MiXCR, producing one record per CDR3 protein. This table holds more than 450,000 distinct CDR3 sequences, 21% found once. With respect to this clonotype: What it binds is unknown.

From germline, CDR1 is SGDLS and CDR2 YYNGEE. This CDR3 comprises 15 residues. V lost 0 bases and J lost 8; bases outside the gene matches: 8. Findings and limits, study-wide: Booster samples showed a return of most primary-vaccination clones (roughly 95% CD4, around 85% CD8). Some clonotypes, a small share, were shared between CD4 and CD8 compartments. One caveat is that FACS-sorted repertoires could contain abundant clonotypes contaminating from the bulk population.

The TCR originated in a man between 18 and 35 years old who received the YFV17D yellow fever vaccine. The chain joins TRBV9 to TRBJ2-1; TRBD2 agrees at 7 bases. The sequenced sample was PBMCs, obtained approximately 20 days after the first yellow fever vaccination. DNA of the CDR3: TGTGCCAGCAGCGTAGTAGGACTAGTATTCGATGAGCAGTTCTTC. Protein sequence: CASSVVGLVFDEQFF.